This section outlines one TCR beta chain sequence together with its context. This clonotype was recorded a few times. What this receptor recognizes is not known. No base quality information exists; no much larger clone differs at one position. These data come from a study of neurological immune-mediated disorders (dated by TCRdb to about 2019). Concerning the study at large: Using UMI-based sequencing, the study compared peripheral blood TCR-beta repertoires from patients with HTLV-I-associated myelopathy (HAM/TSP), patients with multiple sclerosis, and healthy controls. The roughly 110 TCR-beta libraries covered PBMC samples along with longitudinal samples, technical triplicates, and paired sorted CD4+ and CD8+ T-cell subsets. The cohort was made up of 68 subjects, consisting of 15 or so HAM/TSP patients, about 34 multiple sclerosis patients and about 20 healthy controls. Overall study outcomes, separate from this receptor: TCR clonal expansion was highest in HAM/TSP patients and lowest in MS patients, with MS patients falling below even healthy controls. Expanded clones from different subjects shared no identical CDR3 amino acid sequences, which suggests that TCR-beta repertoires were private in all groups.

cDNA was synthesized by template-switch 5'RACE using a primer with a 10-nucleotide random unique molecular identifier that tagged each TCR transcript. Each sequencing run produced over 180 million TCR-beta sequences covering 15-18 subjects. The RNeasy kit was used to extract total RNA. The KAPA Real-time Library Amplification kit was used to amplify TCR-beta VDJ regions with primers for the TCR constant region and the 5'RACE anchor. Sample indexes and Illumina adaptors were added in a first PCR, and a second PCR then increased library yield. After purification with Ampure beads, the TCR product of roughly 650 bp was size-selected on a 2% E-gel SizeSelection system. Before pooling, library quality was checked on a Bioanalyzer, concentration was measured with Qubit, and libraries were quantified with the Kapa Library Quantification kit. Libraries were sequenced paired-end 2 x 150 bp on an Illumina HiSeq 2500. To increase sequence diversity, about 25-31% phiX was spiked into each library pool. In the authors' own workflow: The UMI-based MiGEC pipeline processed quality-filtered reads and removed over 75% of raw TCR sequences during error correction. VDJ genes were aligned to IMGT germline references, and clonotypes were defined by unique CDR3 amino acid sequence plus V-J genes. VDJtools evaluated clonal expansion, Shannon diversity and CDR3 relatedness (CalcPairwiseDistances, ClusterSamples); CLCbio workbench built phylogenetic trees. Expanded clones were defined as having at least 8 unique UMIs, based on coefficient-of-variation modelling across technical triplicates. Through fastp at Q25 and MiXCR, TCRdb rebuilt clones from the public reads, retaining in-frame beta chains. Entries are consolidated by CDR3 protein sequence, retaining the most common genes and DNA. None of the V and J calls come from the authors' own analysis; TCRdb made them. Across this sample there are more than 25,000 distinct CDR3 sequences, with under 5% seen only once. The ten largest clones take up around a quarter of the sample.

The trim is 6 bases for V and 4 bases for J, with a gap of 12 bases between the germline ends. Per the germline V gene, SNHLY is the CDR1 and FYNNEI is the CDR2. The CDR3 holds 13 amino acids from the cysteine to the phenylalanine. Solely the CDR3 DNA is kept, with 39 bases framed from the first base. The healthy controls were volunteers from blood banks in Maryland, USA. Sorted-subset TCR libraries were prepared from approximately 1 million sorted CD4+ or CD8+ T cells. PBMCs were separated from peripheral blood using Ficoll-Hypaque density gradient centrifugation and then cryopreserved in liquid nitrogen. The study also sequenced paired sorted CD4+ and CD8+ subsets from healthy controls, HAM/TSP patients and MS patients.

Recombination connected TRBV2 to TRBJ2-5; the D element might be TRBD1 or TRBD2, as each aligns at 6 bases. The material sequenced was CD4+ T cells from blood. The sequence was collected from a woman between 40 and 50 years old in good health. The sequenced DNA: TGTGCCAGCAGCCGGGGGCCGAGAGAGACCCAGTACTTC. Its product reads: CASSRGPRETQYF.